A single sample is the source of the 21 T cell receptor beta chains below, sequenced in a study of shared clonotypes between healthy human individuals. TCRdb keeps only in-frame clones here, not all; method: immunoSEQ multiplex PCR. The sample contains about 2.3 million clones, 90% to 95% of which appear only once. The specimen was naive CD4+ T cells from PBMCs. Subset specified: CD45RA+ positively selected. Source of these receptors: a man between 18 and 29 years old in good health. Some clones in this sample may be carry-over from other donors' samples.

The chain joins TRBV7-8 to TRBJ2-7, with 12 bases aligning to TRBD1. Losses at the gene ends were 5 bases for V and 0 bases for J; bases not matched to a gene: 11. This CDR3 region has 18 residues. Germline V lookup: CDR1 SGHVS, CDR2 FQNEAQ. This CDR3 reads CASSPGTGGVRSSYEQYF. CDR3 bases: TGTGCCAGCAGCCCCGGGACAGGGGGCGTGAGGAGCTCCTACGAGCAGTACTTC.

The chain combines TRBV30 with TRBJ2-7; D assignment may be TRBD1 or TRBD2 (5 bases each). The V gene lost 6 bases and the J gene lost 3 bases, with 18 bases spanning the gap. The CDR3 contains 14 residues. CDR1 is GTSNPN, CDR2 SVGIG, per germline (reference sequence). The CDR3: CACNSQIGGYEQYF. CDR3 nucleotides: TGTGCCTGTAACTCGCAGATTGGGGGCTACGAGCAGTACTTC.

This clone has only one observation. This chain links TRBV2 with TRBJ1-2, with a weak D call TRBD1 (5 bases). Trimming pared 2 bases from V and 3 bases from J, leaving 19 bases between. The CDR3 extends over 17 amino acids. The germline gives CDR1 SNHLY, CDR2 FYNNEI. This chain's CDR3 is CASSERSGRVIHYGYTF. The CDR3 DNA reads as TGTGCCAGCAGTGAACGATCAGGGCGGGTTATTCACTATGGCTACACCTTC.

J is TRBJ2-5 and V is TRBV23-1, with no clear D. TRBV23-1 qualifies as an ORF whose function is uncertain. Trimming pared 5 bases from V and 3 bases from J, leaving 28 bases between. The length of the CDR3 is 19 residues. In DNA, the CDR3 is TGCGCCAGCAGTAAAATCGACCTGGCCGGCCCAAGTCAGGAAGAGACCCAGTACTTC. Translating it yields CASSKIDLAGPSQEETQYF.

In its sample, this clone was seen once. The chain combines TRBV29-1 with TRBJ2-2; a weak D match, TRBD2 (6 bases). With 3 bases removed from V and 7 bases from J, the gap between germline ends came to 18 bases. The CDR3 length is 15 residues. Germline V lookup: CDR1 SQVTM, CDR2 ANQGSEA. In nucleotides, the CDR3 is TGCAGCGTTGATGCGGGGATAGGTATTGACGGGGAGCTGTTTTTT. It yields the protein CSVDAGIGIDGELFF.

This clone was found a few times. The chain links TRBV7-6 to TRBJ1-4; weak D call: TRBD1 (5 bases). V was trimmed by 4 bases and J by 10 bases, leaving 22 bases between them. The CDR3 has 16 residues. Germline values: CDR1 SGHVS, CDR2 FNYEAQ. CDR3 residues: CASSSPLRDPKGKLFF. CDR3 in DNA: TGTGCCAGCAGCTCCCCACTCCGGGACCCCAAGGGAAAACTGTTTTTT.

V is TRBV5-1 and J is TRBJ2-7, with D hard to call. This CDR3 is 15 amino acids long. CDR1 is SGHRS, CDR2 YFSETQ, per germline. V shed 4 bases and J shed 0 bases, with 14 bases lying between them. The CDR3 reads CASSQRFDSSYEQYF. Written as DNA, the CDR3 is TGCGCCAGCAGCCAACGGTTCGACTCCTCCTACGAGCAGTACTTC.

This chain links TRBV5-1 with TRBJ2-2, with D possibly being TRBD1 (6 bases). The CDR3 consists of 15 residues. Trimming pared 3 bases from V and 2 bases from J, leaving 11 bases between. The germline V gene encodes CDR1 SGHRS and CDR2 YFSETQ. The CDR3 loop reads CASSSRQVNTGELFF. CDR3 bases: TGCGCCAGCAGCTCCAGACAGGTTAACACCGGGGAGCTGTTTTTT.

A word on this clone: This specimen includes other DNA sequences encoding the same CDR3. This sequence joins TRBV7-2 and TRBJ1-1; D gene ambiguous. CDR3 length: 13 residues. Per the germline V gene, CDR1 is SGHTA and CDR2 is FQGNSA. V was pared by 0 bases and J by 1 base, with 3 bases between. Here the CDR3 reads CASSLAQNTEAFF. In nucleotides, the CDR3 is TGTGCCAGCAGCTTAGCCCAGAACACTGAAGCTTTCTTT. Together with reference TRBV7-2 and TRBJ1-1, the CDR3 gives the full variable domain: GAGVSQSPSNKVTEKGKDVELRCDPISGHTALYWYRQSLGQGLEFLIYFQGNSAPDKSGLPSDRFSAERTGGSVSTLTIQRTQQEDSAVYLCASSLAQNTEAFFGQGTRLTVV.

The chain links TRBV5-4 to TRBJ1-2; the D gene is possibly TRBD1 (5 bases). The CDR3 runs to 14 residues. Trimming pared 1 base from V and 7 bases from J, leaving 14 bases between. CDR1 is SGHNT and CDR2 is YYREEE in the germline V gene (reference sequence). The CDR3 sequence: CASSLIQGPGGYTF. The CDR3 DNA reads TGTGCCAGCAGCTTGATCCAGGGCCCCGGTGGCTACACCTTC.

The chain has TRBV6-1 and TRBJ1-3; D perhaps matches TRBD1 (6 bases). The CDR3 has 15 amino acids. Germline assignment: CDR1 MNHNS and CDR2 SASEGT. The V end was cut by 3 bases, the J end by 3 bases, with 12 bases between. CDR3: CASSEGGRGGNTIYF. In DNA form, the CDR3 reads TGTGCCAGCAGTGAGGGGGGGCGTGGTGGAAACACCATATATTTT.

In regard to this clone: The sample has other DNA sequences that encode this CDR3 too. The chain joins TRBV5-1 to TRBJ2-2; D is ambiguous. The germline V and J ends were trimmed by 0 bases and 0 bases, with 6 bases remaining between them. The CDR3 extends over 15 amino acids. Looked up from germline, CDR1 is SGHRS and CDR2 is YFSETQ. Written as DNA, the CDR3 is TGCGCCAGCAGCTTGGGGACCGCGAACACCGGGGAGCTGTTTTTT. Protein product: CASSLGTANTGELFF.

The chain has TRBV2 and TRBJ1-3, with TRBD1 identical over 10 bases. Germline CDR1 SNHLY, CDR2 FYNNEI. The CDR3 contains 17 residues. The V and J ends lost 4 bases and 0 bases, in that order; junction bases with no gene match: 6. The CDR3 here is CASSGTGGFSSGNTIYF. As DNA, the CDR3 is TGTGCCAGCAGTGGGACAGGGGGTTTTAGCTCTGGAAACACCATATATTTT.

The rearrangement uses TRBV10-3 and TRBJ2-3, with a weak D call TRBD1 (6 bases). Germline loops: CDR1 ENHRY, CDR2 SYGVKD. V was clipped by 6 bases and J by 1 base, with 14 bases between them. This CDR3 region has 15 residues. The CDR3: CAIRARDTGTDTQYF. In nucleotides, the CDR3 is TGTGCCATCAGAGCCCGGGACACAGGCACAGATACGCAGTATTTT.

The chain carries TRBV5-4 and TRBJ2-3; D is perhaps TRBD1 (5 bases). Trimming stripped 0 bases from V and 0 bases from J, with 11 bases between. Germline loops: CDR1 SGHNT, CDR2 YYREEE (reference sequence). The CDR3 loop spans 16 amino acids. The CDR3 is CASSLGGPTSTDTQYF. The CDR3 DNA is TGTGCCAGCAGCTTGGGGGGCCCCACTAGCACAGATACGCAGTATTTT. The full variable domain, in which reference TRBV5-4 and TRBJ2-3 provide the parts outside the CDR3, is ETGVTQSPTHLIKTRGQQVTLRCSSQSGHNTVSWYQQALGQGPQFIFQYYREEENGRGNFPPRFSGLQFPNYSSELNVNALELDDSALYLCASSLGGPTSTDTQYFGPGTRLTVL.

V and J are TRBV28 and TRBJ2-5; either TRBD1 or TRBD2 may fit D (5 bases each). Germline V gene sequence: CDR1 MDHEN, CDR2 SYDVKM. Trimming removed 7 bases from V and 9 bases from J, with 15 bases in between. The CDR3 runs 12 residues. The CDR3 region has the DNA TGTGCCAGCAAAGGGACCCAGGTGGCCCAGTACTTC. It translates to CASKGTQVAQYF.

V usage is TRBV6-6 and J usage is TRBJ2-3; a weak D match, TRBD1 (6 bases). Germline V gene sequence: CDR1 MNHNY, CDR2 SVGAGI (reference sequence). V lost 1 base, J lost 7 bases, and 18 bases lay in between. CDR3 length: 16 residues. The CDR3 loop is CASSYWDKGARNTQYF. The CDR3 DNA sequence: TGTGCCAGCAGTTACTGGGACAAAGGGGCTAGGAATACGCAGTATTTT.

This sequence joins TRBV5-5 and TRBJ2-3; D unclear. V gave up 1 base and J gave up 5 bases, with 14 bases separating them. The CDR3 contains 15 residues. Germline V lookup: CDR1 SGHKS, CDR2 YYEKEE (reference sequence). CDR3 loop: CASSLPGPNGDTQYF. CDR3 nucleotides: TGTGCCAGCAGCTTGCCCGGCCCAAACGGAGATACGCAGTATTTT.

This chain joins TRBV4-2 and TRBJ2-2; 10 bases are shared with TRBD2. The CDR3 is 16 residues long. The V segment lost 4 bases and the J segment 1 base; nucleotides outside the gene matches: 3. In germline, CDR1 is LGHNA, CDR2 YNFKEQ. The CDR3 sequence: CASSLRTSGNTGELFF. Written as DNA, the CDR3 is TGTGCCAGCAGCCTGAGGACTAGCGGGAACACCGGGGAGCTGTTTTTT.

The rearrangement uses TRBV27 and TRBJ2-5; 10 bases are shared with TRBD2. The CDR3 is 15 amino acids. From germline, CDR1 is MNHEY and CDR2 SMNVEV (reference sequence). Trimming took 3 bases from V and 4 from J; bases not matched to a gene: 5. CDR3 in DNA: TGTGCCAGCAGTTTGGCTAGCGGGAGACGAGAGACCCAGTACTTC. Translation: CASSLASGRRETQYF.

This clone came up once. The same CDR3 also results from other DNA sequences found in this sample. V is TRBV27 and J is TRBJ2-7, with D unresolved. V was clipped by 3 bases and J by 1 base, with 7 bases between them. This CDR3 has 13 residues. CDR1 MNHEY and CDR2 SMNVEV come from the germline V gene (reference sequence). In nucleotides, the CDR3 is TGTGCCAGCAGTTTGGCAGCTTCCTACGAGCAGTACTTC. Translating gives CASSLAASYEQYF.